This is a list of T cell receptor beta chains from one sample in a study of Graves' ophthalmopathy and Graves' hyperthyroidism. Each CDR3 protein gets one entry after TCRdb re-called the multiplex PCR reads with MiXCR. The data contain roughly 700,000 distinct CDR3 sequences, 35% to 50% of them singletons. Material: peripheral blood. The receptors stem from an adult man with Graves' ophthalmopathy. Each CDR3 is given with its conserved first and last residue. A D gene is named only where the DNA matches it firmly. Clone size appears in some rows only: once, few, many, or a class for an expanded clone.

>TRBJ2-2|few|.|TRBV12-3/TRBV12-4
TGTGCCAGCAGCCCCTTGGCTCGGGAGTCCGGGGAGCTGTTTTTT
CASSPLARESGELFF
>TRBJ1-2|.|.|TRBV10-3
TGTGCCAGCAGTCTCGATCGAAGGGGTAATGGCTACACCTTC
CASSLDRRGNGYTF
>TRBJ1-4|many|.|TRBV29-1
TGCAGCGCCATCGGAGGGACGAATGAAAAACTGTTTTTT
CSAIGGTNEKLFF
>TRBJ2-7|.|.|TRBV28
TGTGCCAGCAGTTTGAAGGTTCACGAGCAGTACTTC
CASSLKVHEQYF
>TRBJ2-7|.|.|TRBV2
TGTGCCAGCAGTGAATTACCGGGACACGGATACGAGCAGTACTTC
CASSELPGHGYEQYF
>TRBJ2-1|.|TRBD2|TRBV11-3
TGTGCCAGCAGCTTAGTGGTAGCGGGAGGCGGACGGGAGCAGTTCTTC
CASSLVVAGGGREQFF
>TRBJ2-5|.|.|TRBV10-3
TGTGCCAGCATCCAGGGGGGGGCCCAAGAGACCCAGTACTTC
CASIQGGAQETQYF
>TRBJ1-4|many|.|TRBV7-2
TGTGCCAGCAGGCCGGGGTCAACTAATGAAAAACTGTTTTTT
CASRPGSTNEKLFF
>TRBJ2-2|.|TRBD1|TRBV20-1
TGCAGTGCCACTTCGGGACAGGGGGCGTCCGGGGAGCTGTTTTTT
CSATSGQGASGELFF
>TRBJ2-5|.|.|TRBV25-1
TGTGCCACTCTAGACTTAGAACAGCAGTACTTC
CATLDLEQQYF
>TRBJ1-2|few|.|TRBV11-3
TGTGCCAGCAGCGCCCTCCCCCCGGGCACTAACTATGGCTACACCTTC
CASSALPPGTNYGYTF
>TRBJ2-5|few|.|TRBV14
TGTGCCAGCAGCCAAGATCTAGGAGGGTTAAGTGAGACCCAGTACTTC
CASSQDLGGLSETQYF
>TRBJ2-2|.|.|TRBV25-1
TGTGCCAGCAGTGCTAGTCGTCGGGTCGGGGAGCTGTTTTTT
CASSASRRVGELFF
>TRBJ2-6|.|.|TRBV10-2
TGCGCCATAGGGAGGCAGGGGTCTGGGGCCAACGTCCTGACTTTC
CAIGRQGSGANVLTF
>TRBJ2-7|.|.|TRBV9
TGTGCCAGCAGCCAAGAACCGGTCAGGGCCTACGAGCAGTACTTC
CASSQEPVRAYEQYF
>TRBJ1-2|.|.|TRBV29-1
TGCAGCGTTGGGACAGCTTATAACTATGGCTACACCTTC
CSVGTAYNYGYTF
>TRBJ1-1|many|.|TRBV29-1
TGCAGCGTTGAGGAGGGTTTGGGGACTGAAGCTTTCTTT
CSVEEGLGTEAFF
>TRBJ2-5|.|.|TRBV2
TGTGCCAGCAAGGCGAACACCGGGGAGACCCAGTACTTC
CASKANTGETQYF
>TRBJ1-6|.|.|TRBV7-9
TGTGCCAGCAGCCAAGATCCCCGTTCTTATTCACCCCTCCACTTT
CASSQDPRSYSPLHF
>TRBJ2-5|few|TRBD2|TRBV7-2
TGTGCCAGCAGCTTGGCTAGCGGCTCCCCTTGGGAGACCCAGTACTTC
CASSLASGSPWETQYF
>TRBJ2-5|.|.|TRBV4-3
TGCGCCAGCAGCCAAGTCCCGGAAAAGACAGCGTACCAAGAGACCCAGTACTTC
CASSQVPEKTAYQETQYF
>TRBJ1-5|few|.|TRBV12-3/TRBV12-4
TGTGCCAGCAGTTTCTCCCAGTGGCTGTATCAGCCCCAGCATTTT
CASSFSQWLYQPQHF
>TRBJ2-7|few|.|TRBV6-5
TGTGCCAGCAGTGAATCCGGGGGTTGGTCCTACGAGCAGTACTTC
CASSESGGWSYEQYF